A selection of T cell receptor beta chains follows, all from one sample in a study of blood T cell repertoires in COVID-19. TCRdb's copy holds only in-frame clones and misses some; the assay was immunoSEQ multiplex PCR. The sample has about 270,000 clones, 81% seen once. Source material: peripheral blood. The receptor set was obtained from a woman aged 55-70 years with active or convalescent COVID-19. CDR3s include the opening cysteine and the closing phenylalanine or tryptophan. Each record gives: V gene, clone size, D gene, J gene, CDR3 protein, CDR3 DNA. The D gene is left open where the match is weak. Clone size, where shown, is once, few, many, or a class for clones that have expanded.

>TRBV3-1/TRBV3-2|.|TRBD1|TRBJ1-2
CASSQDGSRGQGGYTF
TGTGCCAGCAGCCAAGATGGTTCCAGGGGGCAGGGCGGCTACACCTTC
>TRBV9|.|.|TRBJ1-1
CASSVSGEAEAFF
TGTGCCAGCAGCGTCTCAGGGGAAGCTGAAGCTTTCTTT
>TRBV19|.|.|TRBJ1-5
CASSIREIRPQHF
TGTGCCAGTAGTATTAGGGAGATTCGGCCCCAGCATTTT
>TRBV5-1|.|.|TRBJ1-1
CASSLQAGNTEAFF
TGCGCCAGCAGCTTGCAGGCGGGGAACACTGAAGCTTTCTTT
>TRBV4-1|.|TRBD1|TRBJ1-5
CASSHAGGGNQPQHF
TGCGCCAGCAGCCATGCAGGGGGTGGTAATCAGCCCCAGCATTTT
>TRBV5-1|.|.|TRBJ1-1
CASSQLAGLNTEAFF
TGCGCCAGCAGTCAATTGGCGGGACTGAACACTGAAGCTTTCTTT
>TRBV30|.|TRBD2|TRBJ2-3
CAWSGLAPTDTQYF
TGTGCCTGGAGTGGACTAGCCCCGACAGATACGCAGTATTTT
>TRBV4-3|.|TRBD2|TRBJ2-5
CASSQDRAGGPGTQYF
TGCGCCAGCAGCCAAGATCGAGCGGGGGGACCAGGGACCCAGTACTTC
>TRBV24-1|.|.|TRBJ2-1
CATSKDRDGYNEQFF
TGTGCCACCAGTAAAGACAGAGATGGATACAATGAGCAGTTCTTC
>TRBV29-1|.|.|TRBJ2-2
CSVVKAGAGELFF
TGCAGCGTTGTAAAGGCAGGTGCCGGGGAGCTGTTTTTT
>TRBV6-5|.|TRBD1|TRBJ1-1
CASSMGTGATEAFF
TGTGCCAGCAGCATGGGAACAGGGGCAACTGAAGCTTTCTTT
>TRBV4-1|once|TRBD1|TRBJ1-3
CASSQDSGQGSTFGNTIYF
TGCGCCAGCAGCCAAGACTCGGGACAGGGGAGTACCTTTGGAAACACCATATATTTT
>TRBV5-1|few|TRBD2|TRBJ2-1
CASSLGLAGGHEQFF
TGCGCCAGCAGCTTGGGGCTAGCGGGGGGGCATGAGCAGTTCTTC
>TRBV5-6|.|.|TRBJ1-2
CASSLNPPPGGGNYGYTF
TGTGCCAGCAGCTTAAACCCCCCCCCGGGCGGGGGTAACTATGGCTACACCTTC
>TRBV27|.|.|TRBJ1-5
CASSLGGRQPQHF
TGTGCCAGCAGTTTAGGGGGGAGGCAGCCCCAGCATTTT
>TRBV5-6|once|TRBD2|TRBJ2-1
CASSLWSSGPYEQFF
TGTGCCAGCAGCTTGTGGTCTAGCGGCCCCTATGAGCAGTTCTTC
>TRBV5-4|.|.|TRBJ1-4
CASSLAPAGGVEKLFF
TGTGCCAGCAGCTTGGCCCCCGCTGGGGGCGTTGAAAAACTGTTTTTT
>TRBV18|.|TRBD1|TRBJ2-7
CASSRDSSYEQYF
TGTGCCAGCTCACGGGACAGCTCCTACGAGCAGTACTTC
>TRBV19|once|.|TRBJ1-3
CASGPGQYSGNTIYF
TGTGCCAGTGGACCAGGACAGTACTCTGGAAACACCATATATTTT
>TRBV6-5|.|.|TRBJ1-3
CASSYRTAGNTIYF
TGTGCCAGCAGTTACCGGACAGCTGGAAACACCATATATTTT
>TRBV6-6|once|TRBD1|TRBJ1-1
CASSKQGLMNTEAFF
TGTGCCAGCAGTAAACAGGGGCTCATGAACACTGAAGCTTTCTTT
>TRBV6-2/TRBV6-3|.|TRBD1|TRBJ1-6
CASSFWTGRRSPLHF
TGTGCCAGCAGTTTTTGGACAGGGAGACGTTCACCCCTCCACTTT
>TRBV7-8|once|TRBD1|TRBJ2-3
CASSPGTGISLTDTQYF
TGTGCCAGCAGCCCTGGGACAGGGATTTCCCTCACAGATACGCAGTATTTT
>TRBV2|.|.|TRBJ2-7
CASTPIRTAYEQYF
TGTGCCAGCACCCCGATCCGGACAGCCTACGAGCAGTACTTC
>TRBV5-1|.|.|TRBJ2-5
CASSLETQRNQETQYF
TGCGCCAGCAGCTTGGAAACCCAGCGGAATCAAGAGACCCAGTACTTC
>TRBV19|.|.|TRBJ1-4
CASRSGISTNEKLFF
TGTGCCAGTAGATCGGGTATCTCAACTAATGAAAAACTGTTTTTT
>TRBV19|.|.|TRBJ1-1
CASSQTPTENTEAFF
TGTGCCAGTAGCCAAACCCCTACAGAGAACACTGAAGCTTTCTTT
>TRBV2|.|.|TRBJ1-5
CASRYRESNQPQHF
TGTGCCAGCAGGTACAGGGAGAGCAATCAGCCCCAGCATTTT
>TRBV5-1|.|.|TRBJ1-5
CASSLLGYSNQPQHF
TGCGCCAGCAGCTTGCTCGGGTATAGCAATCAGCCCCAGCATTTT
>TRBV28|.|.|TRBJ2-7
CASSLKGGLLYEQYF
TGTGCCAGCAGTTTGAAGGGGGGGCTTCTCTACGAGCAGTACTTC
>TRBV29-1|.|.|TRBJ2-7
CSASNSYEQYF
TGCAGCGCCAGCAACAGCTACGAGCAGTACTTC
>TRBV4-2|.|TRBD2|TRBJ2-7
CASSQGERGLAGSYEQYF
TGTGCCAGCAGCCAAGGGGAGAGGGGACTAGCAGGCTCCTACGAGCAGTACTTC
>TRBV30|.|TRBD2|TRBJ2-3
CAWSVQAGVTDTQYF
TGTGCCTGGAGTGTACAAGCGGGGGTCACAGATACGCAGTATTTT
>TRBV18|.|TRBD1|TRBJ1-4
CASSPNRGDEKLFF
TGTGCCAGCTCACCCAACAGGGGTGATGAAAAACTGTTTTTT
>TRBV19|once|TRBD1|TRBJ1-6
CASSRTGGYDNSPLHF
TGTGCCAGTAGTAGGACAGGGGGCTACGATAATTCACCCCTCCACTTT
>TRBV5-1|few|.|TRBJ1-2
CASSRDKNYGYTF
TGCGCCAGCAGCAGGGACAAGAACTATGGCTACACCTTC
>TRBV19|.|.|TRBJ2-3
CASSLAGTDTQYF
TGTGCCAGTAGTTTAGCGGGCACAGATACGCAGTATTTT
>TRBV4-3|.|.|TRBJ2-1
CASSQGGRNEQFF
TGCGCCAGCAGCCAAGGGGGGCGCAATGAGCAGTTCTTC
>TRBV25-1|.|TRBD1|TRBJ1-2
CASSGDRGPSGYTF
TGTGCCAGCAGTGGTGACAGGGGGCCTAGTGGCTACACCTTC
>TRBV4-2|few|TRBD2|TRBJ2-7
CASSQDWSGGAYEQYF
TGTGCCAGCAGCCAAGATTGGAGCGGGGGGGCCTACGAGCAGTACTTC
>TRBV5-1|once|.|TRBJ1-2
CASSFTTGMSSSF
TGCGCCAGCAGCTTTACGACAGGCATGTCGTCGTCCTTC
>TRBV10-1|.|TRBD2|TRBJ2-1
CASSLGAGGLYNEQFF
TGCGCCAGCAGCCTCGGGGCGGGGGGACTCTACAATGAGCAGTTCTTC
>TRBV29-1|.|TRBD1|TRBJ2-2
CSGIVQGAVGELFF
TGCAGCGGTATAGTACAGGGGGCAGTCGGGGAGCTGTTTTTT
>TRBV7-9|once|TRBD1|TRBJ1-2
CASSLVGTGEEGYTF
TGTGCCAGCAGCTTAGTGGGGACAGGGGAAGAAGGCTACACCTTC
>TRBV19|.|.|TRBJ1-4
CASSMDRSNEKLFF
TGTGCCAGTAGTATGGACAGAAGCAATGAAAAACTGTTTTTT
>TRBV19|.|.|TRBJ2-1
CASSIGRNYNEQFF
TGTGCCAGTAGTATTGGGAGGAATTACAATGAGCAGTTCTTC
>TRBV5-1|.|.|TRBJ1-1
CASSLGENTEAFF
TGCGCCAGCAGCTTGGGCGAGAACACTGAAGCTTTCTTT
>TRBV6-2/TRBV6-3|.|TRBD1|TRBJ1-5
CASSYSPDRWHQPQHF
TGTGCCAGCAGTTACTCACCGGACAGGTGGCATCAGCCCCAGCATTTT
>TRBV10-3|.|TRBD1|TRBJ1-2
CAITTTGSGYTF
TGTGCCATCACCACGACAGGGAGCGGCTACACCTTC
>TRBV5-5|.|TRBD2|TRBJ2-7
CASSLPSSSGGANPYEQYF
TGTGCCAGCAGCTTGCCCTCTTCTAGCGGGGGGGCCAACCCTTACGAGCAGTACTTC
>TRBV30|.|TRBD2|TRBJ2-5
CAWSVAGDQETQYF
TGTGCCTGGAGTGTAGCGGGGGACCAAGAGACCCAGTACTTC
>TRBV30|few|.|TRBJ1-5
CAWGINQPQHF
TGTGCCTGGGGTATTAATCAGCCCCAGCATTTT
>TRBV28|few|.|TRBJ2-1
CASSFQGSSYNEQFF
TGTGCCAGCAGTTTCCAGGGTTCCTCCTACAATGAGCAGTTCTTC
>TRBV4-3|.|TRBD2|TRBJ2-3
CASSQGRLAGTSTDTQYF
TGCGCCAGCAGCCAAGGGCGATTAGCGGGGACTAGCACAGATACGCAGTATTTT
>TRBV12-5|.|.|TRBJ2-7
CASGLVWDNSGSYEQYF
TGTGCTAGTGGTTTGGTTTGGGACAATTCCGGGTCCTACGAGCAGTACTTC
>TRBV27|.|.|TRBJ2-1
CASSHSFPRIHLGEYNEQFF
TGTGCCAGCAGTCACTCCTTTCCTAGGATCCACCTAGGAGAGTACAATGAGCAGTTCTTC
>TRBV9|.|.|TRBJ2-2
CASSIRDKNTGELFF
TGTGCCAGCAGCATCCGGGACAAAAACACCGGGGAGCTGTTTTTT
>TRBV4-3|few|.|TRBJ1-1
CASSRMRGGTEAFF
TGCGCCAGCAGCCGAATGAGGGGGGGCACTGAAGCTTTCTTT
>TRBV7-2|.|.|TRBJ1-1
CASSLDRVNTEAFF
TGTGCCAGCAGCTTAGACAGGGTGAACACTGAAGCTTTCTTT
>TRBV7-2|.|.|TRBJ2-1
CASSERLGINEQFF
TGTGCCAGCAGCGAGCGACTAGGGATCAATGAGCAGTTCTTC